The present entry profiles one TCR beta chain with its context. The antigen remains unidentified. Germline values: CDR1 SEHNR, CDR2 FQNEAQ (reference sequence). J lost 5 bases, V lost 5 bases, and 6 bases had no gene match. The length of the CDR3 is 15 residues. These data originate in a study of shared clonotypes between healthy human individuals. Generated by immunoSEQ multiplex PCR, the TCRdb table keeps only in-frame clones and is missing some. The sample includes under 1,100,000 clones, about 74% of them seen just once. Study-level points and caveats: Clonotypes shared by all four donors outscored non-shared clonotypes in generation probability.

Nashville, Tennessee was home to all donors, each a Caucasian adult. Specimen: memory CD4+ T cells sorted from blood. Subset meaning: CD45RA-negative fraction. This rearrangement joins TRBV7-9 to TRBJ2-1; 10 positions match TRBD1. The TCR was taken from a man younger than 35 in good health. CDR3 sequence (DNA): TGTGCCAGCAGCCCCGGGACAGGGGCGAACAATGAGCAGTTCTTC. It codes for CASSPGTGANNEQFF.